The clone carrying this T cell receptor beta chain has at least ten counts. Its matching antigen is unknown. These data originate in a study of T cells after yellow fever vaccination. Whole-study findings and limits: Only a small proportion of the clonotypes turned up in both the CD4 and the CD8 compartments, likely arising from convergent recombination.

The germline CDR1 and CDR2 sequences are SEHNR and FQNEAQ (reference sequence). V was shortened by 1 base and J by 1 base, with 12 bases between the two germline ends. The CDR3 consists of 16 residues. TCRdb processed the 5' RACE reads anew with MiXCR; each CDR3 protein has one entry. The table lists roughly 240,000 distinct CDR3 sequences, approximately 6.8% of them singletons. The receptor's source is a man younger than 45 who received the YFV17D yellow fever vaccine. The V call is TRBV7-9, the J call TRBJ2-3; D is unclear. Specimen: CD4+ T cells sorted from PBMCs, collected on the day of the yellow fever booster vaccination. CDR3 in DNA: TGTGCCAGCAGCTTAGTGAGCGCCTTGGGCACAGATACGCAGTATTTT. This sequence encodes CASSLVSALGTDTQYF. The full variable domain, completed using reference TRBV7-9 and TRBJ2-3, is DTGVSQNPRHKITKRGQNVTFRCDPISEHNRLYWYRQTLGQGPEFLTYFQNEAQLEKSRLLSDRFSAERPKGSFSTLEIQRTEQGDSAMYLCASSLVSALGTDTQYFGPGTRLTVL.